The source of this T cell receptor (beta chain) is a study of regulatory T cells in long-lasting Graves disease. The CDR3 is 13 amino acids. Germline loops: CDR1 MNHEY, CDR2 SVGAGI. V was trimmed by 2 bases and J by 2 bases, leaving 6 bases between them. Time point: newly diagnosed GD, antithyroid drugs for less than 3 months. Generation of the TCR library employed RNA extracted from PBMCs. It was American Thyroid Association guidelines that determined Graves' disease diagnosis. This clonotype was picked up a small number of times. Its target is unknown. Study-wide findings and caveats: Favoring TRBV28, TRBJ1-2 and TRBJ2-5 was a feature seen in persistent disease.

With iRepertoire HTBI primers and Arm-PCR of CDR3 regions, TCR beta libraries were built. Each CDR3 protein gets one entry after TCRdb re-called the multiplex PCR reads with MiXCR. In the table there are about 420,000 distinct CDR3 sequences, about a sixth of which are singletons. The data were also submitted as part of a second study, on T cells in Graves' hyperthyroidism and ophthalmopathy.

The sample consisted of peripheral blood mononuclear cells (PBMCs), taken at new diagnosis, from a patient treated with antithyroid drugs. The V call is TRBV6-5, the J call TRBJ2-5, with D uncertain. The TCR originated in a woman aged 18 to 35 with Graves disease. CDR3 residues: CASSYIQQETQYF. CDR3 coding DNA: TGTGCCAGCAGTTACATTCAGCAAGAGACCCAGTACTTC.